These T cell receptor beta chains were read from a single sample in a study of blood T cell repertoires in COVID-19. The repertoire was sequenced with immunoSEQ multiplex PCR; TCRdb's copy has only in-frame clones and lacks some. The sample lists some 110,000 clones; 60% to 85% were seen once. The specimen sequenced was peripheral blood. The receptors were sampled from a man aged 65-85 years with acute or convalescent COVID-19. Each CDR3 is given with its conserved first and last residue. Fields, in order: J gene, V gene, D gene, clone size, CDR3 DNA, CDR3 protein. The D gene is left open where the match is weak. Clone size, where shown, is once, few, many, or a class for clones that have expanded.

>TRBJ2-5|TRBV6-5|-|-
TGTGCCAGCAGAAGGAGGACCGCCGAGCCCCAGTACTTC
CASRRRTAEPQYF
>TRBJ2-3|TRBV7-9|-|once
TGTGCCAGCAGCTTTTCCCAGGGAAGCACAGATACGCAGTATTTT
CASSFSQGSTDTQYF
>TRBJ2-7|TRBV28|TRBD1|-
TGTGCCAGCATCCCGACAGGGTGGCACGAGCAGTACTTC
CASIPTGWHEQYF
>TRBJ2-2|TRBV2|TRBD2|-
TGTGCCAGCAGTGAATTAAGCGGGAGGGGGACCGGGGAGCTGTTTTTT
CASSELSGRGTGELFF
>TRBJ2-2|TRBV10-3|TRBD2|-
TGTGCCACGTTTCCGGGACTAGCAGACACCGGGGAGCTGTTTTTT
CATFPGLADTGELFF
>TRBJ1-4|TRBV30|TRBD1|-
TGTGCCTGGACCCAGACAGGGAGCCATGAAAAACTGTTTTTT
CAWTQTGSHEKLFF
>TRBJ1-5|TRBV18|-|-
TGTGCCAGCTCGCCCGAGGCCCCGAGCAATCAGCCCCAGCATTTT
CASSPEAPSNQPQHF
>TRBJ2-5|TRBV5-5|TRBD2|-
TGTGCCAGCAGCCTAAGGACTAGCGGGAAGGGAGAGACCCAGTACTTC
CASSLRTSGKGETQYF
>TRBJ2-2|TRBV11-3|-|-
TGTGCCAGCAGCTCGTTAAGAGCGGGCTACACCGGGGAGCTGTTTTTT
CASSSLRAGYTGELFF
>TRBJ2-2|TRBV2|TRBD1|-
TGTGCCGGATCGACCGGGACAGGAAACACCGGGGAGCTGTTTTTT
CAGSTGTGNTGELFF
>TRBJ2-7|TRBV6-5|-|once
TGTGCCAGCAGTTCTCAGTCGGGCTACGAGCAGTACTTC
CASSSQSGYEQYF
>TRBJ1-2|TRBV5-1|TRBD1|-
TGCGCCAGCAGCTTGGATGGACAGGAGGGTGGCTACACCTTC
CASSLDGQEGGYTF
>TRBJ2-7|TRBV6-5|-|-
TGTGCCAGCAGTCCCCTCGACAGAATTTACGAGCAGTACTTC
CASSPLDRIYEQYF
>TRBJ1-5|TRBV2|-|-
TGTGCCAGCGAAACAGATCGCAATCAGCCCCAGCATTTT
CASETDRNQPQHF
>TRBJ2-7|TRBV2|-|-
TGTGCCAGCAGCTGGGCCAGCTACGAGCAGTACTTC
CASSWASYEQYF
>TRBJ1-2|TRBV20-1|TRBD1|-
TGCAGTGCTAGTTACAGGGGGAAAAATGGCTACACCTTC
CSASYRGKNGYTF
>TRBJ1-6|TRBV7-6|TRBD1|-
TGTGCCAGCAGCTCACAACAGGGGCGGAATTCACCCCTCCACTTT
CASSSQQGRNSPLHF
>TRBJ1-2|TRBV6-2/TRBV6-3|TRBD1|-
TGTGCCAGCAGTTACGGAGGGGGCCGGCCCTATGGCTACACCTTC
CASSYGGGRPYGYTF
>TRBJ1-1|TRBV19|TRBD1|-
TGTGCCAGTAGGACCGGGACAGGGGGCACTGAAGCTTTCTTT
CASRTGTGGTEAFF
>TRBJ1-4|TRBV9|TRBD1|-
TGTGCCAGCCAGGGACAGGGGAATGAAAAACTGTTTTTT
CASQGQGNEKLFF
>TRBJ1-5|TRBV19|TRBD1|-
TGTGCCAGTAGTATAGAAACAGGGGGCGAAGCTCAGCCCCAGCATTTT
CASSIETGGEAQPQHF
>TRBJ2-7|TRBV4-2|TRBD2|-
TGTGCCAGCAGCCAAGGTGCGGGGGGCAGCAACGAGCAGTACTTC
CASSQGAGGSNEQYF
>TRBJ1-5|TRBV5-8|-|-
TGTGCCAGCAGTTCGACGGGGAATCAGCCCCAGCATTTT
CASSSTGNQPQHF
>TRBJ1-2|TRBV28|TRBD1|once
TGTGCCAGCAGTTATTATCGGGACAGGACCTATGGCTACACCTTC
CASSYYRDRTYGYTF